The rows below give T cell receptor beta chains drawn from one sample of a study of blood T cell repertoires in COVID-19. Measured with immunoSEQ multiplex PCR; TCRdb has only the in-frame clones, and not every one. The sample holds under 300,000 clones, 75% to 85% seen once. The material sequenced was peripheral blood. Receptors were obtained from a human donor in a cohort sampled during active COVID-19. CDR3s include the opening cysteine and the closing phenylalanine or tryptophan. D genes are given only for firm matches. Some rows mark clone size as missing; the rest say once, few, many or name a class of expanded clone.

v_call: TRBV12-5; d_call: TRBD1; j_call: TRBJ2-7; clone_size: .; cdr3_nt: TGTGCTAGTGGTTTGGTACTATCCCGACAGGGAAGCTCCTACGAGCAGTACTTC; cdr3_aa: CASGLVLSRQGSSYEQYF
v_call: TRBV5-8; d_call: TRBD1; j_call: TRBJ1-1; clone_size: .; cdr3_nt: TGTGCCAGCAGGAGGGGGCGCTTCGCTGAAGCTTTCTTT; cdr3_aa: CASRRGRFAEAFF
v_call: TRBV4-2; d_call: TRBD2; j_call: TRBJ2-2; clone_size: .; cdr3_nt: TGTGCCAGCAGCCGGACTAGCGGGGGGGCCGGGACCGGGGAGCTGTTTTTT; cdr3_aa: CASSRTSGGAGTGELFF
v_call: TRBV27; d_call: TRBD2; j_call: TRBJ2-1; clone_size: .; cdr3_nt: TGTGCCAGCAGTCCCGGGACTAGTTACAATGAGCAGTTCTTC; cdr3_aa: CASSPGTSYNEQFF
v_call: TRBV3-1/TRBV3-2; d_call: TRBD1; j_call: TRBJ2-7; clone_size: .; cdr3_nt: TGTGCCAGCAGCCTGGGGACAGGACAGTACGAGCAGTACTTC; cdr3_aa: CASSLGTGQYEQYF
v_call: TRBV5-1; d_call: TRBD2; j_call: TRBJ2-7; clone_size: .; cdr3_nt: TGCGCCAGCAGCTTGGTGTCTAGCGGGGGCTACGAGCAGTACTTC; cdr3_aa: CASSLVSSGGYEQYF
v_call: TRBV3-1/TRBV3-2; d_call: .; j_call: TRBJ2-7; clone_size: .; cdr3_nt: TGTGCCAGCAGCCAAGGACGGGGCTACGAGCAGTACTTC; cdr3_aa: CASSQGRGYEQYF
v_call: TRBV18; d_call: TRBD2; j_call: TRBJ2-5; clone_size: .; cdr3_nt: TGTGCCAGCTCACCGTGGGGTAGGGGACTAGGGGAAGAGACCCAGTACTTC; cdr3_aa: CASSPWGRGLGEETQYF
v_call: TRBV11-3; d_call: TRBD1; j_call: TRBJ2-5; clone_size: .; cdr3_nt: TGTGCCAGCAGCTCGGGGGACGGGACAGGGGGTCAAGAGACCCAGTACTTC; cdr3_aa: CASSSGDGTGGQETQYF
v_call: TRBV11-2; d_call: .; j_call: TRBJ1-2; clone_size: .; cdr3_nt: TGTGCCAGCAGATCCCTAAAAGAAGGGGGAAACTATGGCTACACCTTC; cdr3_aa: CASRSLKEGGNYGYTF
v_call: TRBV15; d_call: .; j_call: TRBJ1-4; clone_size: .; cdr3_nt: TGTGCCACCAGCAGCCTAAGGGAAGCAGGGGCTAATGAAAAACTGTTTTTT; cdr3_aa: CATSSLREAGANEKLFF
v_call: TRBV18; d_call: .; j_call: TRBJ2-7; clone_size: .; cdr3_nt: TGTGCCAGCTCACCACCGCTGCGGGGTTCCGGGGAGCAGTACTTC; cdr3_aa: CASSPPLRGSGEQYF
v_call: TRBV5-1; d_call: .; j_call: TRBJ2-3; clone_size: .; cdr3_nt: TGCGCCAGCAGCAGGGGTGTTAGCACAGATACGCAGTATTTT; cdr3_aa: CASSRGVSTDTQYF
v_call: TRBV18; d_call: TRBD1; j_call: TRBJ2-7; clone_size: .; cdr3_nt: TGTGCCAGCTCACCGCAGGGGGCTAGCAACGAGCAGTACTTC; cdr3_aa: CASSPQGASNEQYF
v_call: TRBV18; d_call: .; j_call: TRBJ2-7; clone_size: .; cdr3_nt: TGTGCCAGCTCAGGCTTGCCTGACGAGCAGTACTTC; cdr3_aa: CASSGLPDEQYF
v_call: TRBV12-5; d_call: .; j_call: TRBJ1-1; clone_size: .; cdr3_nt: TGTGCTAGTGGTTGGGGGCCAGGGGACACTGAAGCTTTCTTT; cdr3_aa: CASGWGPGDTEAFF
v_call: TRBV28; d_call: .; j_call: TRBJ1-5; clone_size: once; cdr3_nt: TGTGCCAGCAGTTTTCGGCAGGCCCCCCAGCCCCAGCATTTT; cdr3_aa: CASSFRQAPQPQHF
v_call: TRBV11-2; d_call: TRBD2; j_call: TRBJ2-5; clone_size: .; cdr3_nt: TGTGCCAGCAGCTTAGGCGGGAGGGCCGAAGAGACCCAGTACTTC; cdr3_aa: CASSLGGRAEETQYF
v_call: TRBV6-5; d_call: TRBD1; j_call: TRBJ2-3; clone_size: many; cdr3_nt: TGTGCCAGCAGTTTCCACAGGGGGCTGGGGACAGATACGCAGTATTTT; cdr3_aa: CASSFHRGLGTDTQYF
v_call: TRBV19; d_call: .; j_call: TRBJ2-5; clone_size: .; cdr3_nt: TGTGCCAGTAGAGGGGGAGGGGAGACCCAGTACTTC; cdr3_aa: CASRGGGETQYF
v_call: TRBV7-2; d_call: TRBD1; j_call: TRBJ2-7; clone_size: .; cdr3_nt: TGTGCCAGCAGCTTAGGCTCCGGGACAGGCTACGAGCAGTACTTC; cdr3_aa: CASSLGSGTGYEQYF
v_call: TRBV6-4; d_call: TRBD2; j_call: TRBJ2-3; clone_size: .; cdr3_nt: TGTGCCAGCAGTGACTCGCATACTAGCGGGACTCCGCAGTATTTT; cdr3_aa: CASSDSHTSGTPQYF
v_call: TRBV18; d_call: TRBD1; j_call: TRBJ1-2; clone_size: .; cdr3_nt: TGTGCCAGCTCATCAACAAAACAGGGGGCAGGTGGCTACACCTTC; cdr3_aa: CASSSTKQGAGGYTF
v_call: TRBV11-2; d_call: TRBD2; j_call: TRBJ2-5; clone_size: .; cdr3_nt: TGTGCCAGCAGCTTTTTACCGGGACTAGCGGGTCTTCAAGAGACCCAGTACTTC; cdr3_aa: CASSFLPGLAGLQETQYF
v_call: TRBV2; d_call: .; j_call: TRBJ2-1; clone_size: once; cdr3_nt: TGTGCCAGCACCCCACGGGCGGGGTCTCACAATGAGCAGTTCTTC; cdr3_aa: CASTPRAGSHNEQFF
v_call: TRBV28; d_call: TRBD2; j_call: TRBJ2-1; clone_size: many; cdr3_nt: TGTGCCAGCAGTTTAATGGGGGGGGGATTCTCCTACAATGAGCAGTTCTTC; cdr3_aa: CASSLMGGGFSYNEQFF